The next 2 T cell receptor beta chains were all read from a single sample in a study of vaccination effects on CD4 cells after COVID-19. The authors isolated CD4+ T cells after around nine days of culture. The table came from immunoSEQ multiplex PCR; TCRdb's copy has only in-frame clones and leaves some out. The data show tens of thousands of clones, with approximately 73% seen just once and more than 9.5% held by the top ten. Their specific antigens are unknown. The sequences come from CD4+ T cells from PBMCs cultured without peptide, collected before COVID-19 vaccination. These receptors all come from a human donor who received a COVID-19 vaccine.

This clone was seen a few times. The V and J genes are TRBV6-2 or TRBV6-3 and TRBJ1-2; D is unresolved. The CDR3 is made up of 14 amino acids. V was cut by 6 bases and J by 0 bases, with 11 bases left in between. The germline gives CDR1 MNHEY, CDR2 SVGEGT. CDR3 sequence reads: CASSLGRTNYGYTF. The CDR3 nucleotides read TGTGCCAGCAGCCTTGGTAGGACTAACTATGGCTACACCTTC.

This chain uses TRBV30 with TRBJ1-3, with D uncertain. The V end lost 1 base, the J end lost 0 bases, and 13 bases lay between the germline ends. Germline V gives CDR1 GTSNPN, CDR2 SVGIG (reference sequence). This CDR3 has 16 residues. CDR3 DNA: TGTGCCTGGAGTGCTGCAGTCATATCCTCTGGAAACACCATATATTTT. Translation: CAWSAAVISSGNTIYF.